This T cell receptor (beta chain) was observed in a study of OX40 agonist ivuxolimab in advanced cancers. The CDR3 extends over 13 amino acids. V was pared by 6 bases and J by 2 bases, with 11 bases between. The germline V gene encodes CDR1 WNHNN and CDR2 SYGVQD (reference sequence). With respect to this clone: The antigen is unknown.

Study-level findings and limits: Relative to CD4+, CD8+ T cells held more expanded clones on average. The CD4+ and CD8+ T cells in the blood had expanded clonally by week 6 at 0.1 to 3.0 mg/kg.

Sequencing was performed with immunoSEQ multiplex PCR; in TCRdb, only in-frame clones are kept and a portion is missing. The table includes around 70,000 clones, around four fifths detected once. The investigators sampled blood at baseline, at cycle 4 day 1, and at cycle 7 day 1. The rearrangement joins TRBV10-1 to TRBJ2-7; D might be TRBD2 (5 bases). This receptor was obtained from an adult with an advanced solid tumor such as melanoma, head and neck, liver or kidney cancer. This sample comprised CD4+ or CD8+ T cells sorted from blood, obtained in a trial of the OX40 agonist ivuxolimab. CDR3 region: CASSEGLTYEQYF. CDR3 nucleotides: TGCGCCAGCAGCGAAGGACTCACCTACGAGCAGTACTTC.